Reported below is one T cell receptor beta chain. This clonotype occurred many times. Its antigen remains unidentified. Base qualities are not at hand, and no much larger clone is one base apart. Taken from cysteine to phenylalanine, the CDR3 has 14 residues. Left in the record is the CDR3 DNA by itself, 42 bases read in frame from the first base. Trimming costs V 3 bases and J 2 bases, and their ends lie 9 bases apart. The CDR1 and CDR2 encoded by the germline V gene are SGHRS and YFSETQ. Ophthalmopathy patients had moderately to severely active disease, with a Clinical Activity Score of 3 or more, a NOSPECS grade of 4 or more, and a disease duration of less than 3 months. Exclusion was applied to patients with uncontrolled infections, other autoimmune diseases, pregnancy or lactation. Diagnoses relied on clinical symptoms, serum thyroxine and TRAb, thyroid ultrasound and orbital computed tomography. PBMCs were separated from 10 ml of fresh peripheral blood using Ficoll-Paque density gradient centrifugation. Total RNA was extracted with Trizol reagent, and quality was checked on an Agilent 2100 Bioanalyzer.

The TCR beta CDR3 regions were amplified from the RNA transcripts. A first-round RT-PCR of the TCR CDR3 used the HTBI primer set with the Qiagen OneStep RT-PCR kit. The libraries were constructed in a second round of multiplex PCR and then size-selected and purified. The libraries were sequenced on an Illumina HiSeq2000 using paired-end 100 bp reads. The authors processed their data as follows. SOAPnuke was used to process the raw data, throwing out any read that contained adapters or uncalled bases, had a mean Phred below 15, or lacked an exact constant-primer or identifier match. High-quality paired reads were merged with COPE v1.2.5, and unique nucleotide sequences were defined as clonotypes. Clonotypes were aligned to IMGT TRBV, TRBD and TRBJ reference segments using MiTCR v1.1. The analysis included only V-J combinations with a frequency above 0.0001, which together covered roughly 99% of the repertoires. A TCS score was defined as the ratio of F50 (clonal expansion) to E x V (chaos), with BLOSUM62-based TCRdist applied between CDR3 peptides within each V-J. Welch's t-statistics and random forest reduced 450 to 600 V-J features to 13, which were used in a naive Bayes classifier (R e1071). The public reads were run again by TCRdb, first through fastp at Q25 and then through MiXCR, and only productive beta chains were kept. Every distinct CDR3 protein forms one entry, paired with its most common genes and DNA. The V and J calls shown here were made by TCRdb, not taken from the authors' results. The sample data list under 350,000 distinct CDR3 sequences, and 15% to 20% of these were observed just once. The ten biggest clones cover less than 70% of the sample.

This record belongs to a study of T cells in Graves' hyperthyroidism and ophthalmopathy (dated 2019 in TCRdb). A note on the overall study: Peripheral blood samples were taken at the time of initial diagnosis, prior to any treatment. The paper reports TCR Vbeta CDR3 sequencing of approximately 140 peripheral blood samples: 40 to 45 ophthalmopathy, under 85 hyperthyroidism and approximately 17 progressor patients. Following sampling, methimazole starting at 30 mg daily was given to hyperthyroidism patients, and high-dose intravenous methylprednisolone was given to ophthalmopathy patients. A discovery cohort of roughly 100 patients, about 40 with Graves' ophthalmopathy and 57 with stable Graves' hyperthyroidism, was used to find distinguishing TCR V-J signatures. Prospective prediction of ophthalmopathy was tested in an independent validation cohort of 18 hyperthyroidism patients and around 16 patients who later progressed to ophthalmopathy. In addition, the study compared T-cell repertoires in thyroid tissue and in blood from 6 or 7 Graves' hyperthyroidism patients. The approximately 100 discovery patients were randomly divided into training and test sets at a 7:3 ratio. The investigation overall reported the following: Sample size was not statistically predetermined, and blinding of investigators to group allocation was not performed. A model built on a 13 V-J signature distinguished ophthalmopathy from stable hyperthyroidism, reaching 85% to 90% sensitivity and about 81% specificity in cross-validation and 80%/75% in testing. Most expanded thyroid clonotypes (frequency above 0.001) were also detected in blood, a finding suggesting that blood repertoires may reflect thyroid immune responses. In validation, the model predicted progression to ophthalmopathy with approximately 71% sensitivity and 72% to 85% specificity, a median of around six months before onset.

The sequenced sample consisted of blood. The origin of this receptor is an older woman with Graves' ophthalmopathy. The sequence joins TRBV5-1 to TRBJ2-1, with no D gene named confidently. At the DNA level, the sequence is TGCGCCAGCAGCTCCCTAGGGCCCTACAATGAGCAGTTCTTC. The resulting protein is CASSSLGPYNEQFF.